The sequence of this T cell receptor (beta chain) was determined in a study of control samples from healthy donors and cancer patients. Only in-frame clones appear in the TCRdb table, and some are missing; sequencing was by immunoSEQ multiplex PCR. This sample has some 120,000 clones, with roughly 90% found just once. With V trimmed by 3 bases and J by 1 base, 11 bases remained unmatched. CDR3 size: 17 residues. Germline V gene lookup returns CDR1 SGHRS and CDR2 YFSETQ. The chain links TRBV5-1 to TRBJ1-1; TRBD1 matches 8 bases. The sequence was obtained from a man in his fifties in good health. The sequencing input was blood. CDR3 sequence: CASSSPDRGTGNTEAFF. Written as DNA, the CDR3 is TGCGCCAGCAGCTCCCCAGATCGCGGGACAGGGAACACTGAAGCTTTCTTT.